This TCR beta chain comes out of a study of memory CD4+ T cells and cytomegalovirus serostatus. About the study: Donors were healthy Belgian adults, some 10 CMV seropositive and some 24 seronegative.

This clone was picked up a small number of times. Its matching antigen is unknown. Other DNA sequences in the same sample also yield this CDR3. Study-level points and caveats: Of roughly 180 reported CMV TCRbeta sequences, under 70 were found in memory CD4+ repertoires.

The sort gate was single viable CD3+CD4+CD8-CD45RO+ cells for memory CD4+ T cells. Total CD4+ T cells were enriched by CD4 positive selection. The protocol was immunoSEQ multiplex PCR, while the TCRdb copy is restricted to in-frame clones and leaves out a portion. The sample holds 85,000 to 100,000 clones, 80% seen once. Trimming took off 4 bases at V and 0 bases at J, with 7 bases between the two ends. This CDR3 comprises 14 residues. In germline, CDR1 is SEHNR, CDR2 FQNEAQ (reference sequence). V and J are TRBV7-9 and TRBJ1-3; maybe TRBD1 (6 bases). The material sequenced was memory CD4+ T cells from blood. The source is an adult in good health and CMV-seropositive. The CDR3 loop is CASSWTASGNTIYF. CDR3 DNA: TGTGCCAGCAGCTGGACAGCCTCTGGAAACACCATATATTTT.